This is a list of T cell receptor beta chains from one sample in a study of somatic mutations in cytotoxic T cells in rheumatoid arthritis. Method: immunoSEQ multiplex PCR; TCRdb's copy keeps in-frame clones and lacks some. The top ten hold 7.5% to 10% of the sample, which has more than 25,000 clones, roughly 74% seen once. Specimen: CD8+ T cells sorted from blood. Receptor source: a woman aged 18-29 years in good health. Both conserved end residues are part of each CDR3. Fields, in order: J gene, V gene, D gene, CDR3 length, clone size, CDR3 protein, CDR3 DNA. A D gene is named only where the DNA matches it firmly. Clone size is given for some rows only: seen once, a few or many times, or a class if the clone is expanded.

J: TRBJ2-2
V: TRBV7-6
D: NA
length: 13
size: NA
CDR3: CASSSSLGGELFF
DNA: TGTGCCAGCAGCTCCTCTTTGGGCGGGGAGCTGTTTTTT

J: TRBJ1-5
V: TRBV19
D: NA
length: 15
size: NA
CDR3: CASSIDDWTIQPQHF
DNA: TGTGCCAGTAGTATAGATGACTGGACAATTCAGCCCCAGCATTTT

J: TRBJ1-1
V: TRBV4-1
D: NA
length: 15
size: NA
CDR3: CASSQGRVPNTEAFF
DNA: TGCGCCAGCAGCCAAGGGAGGGTTCCGAACACTGAAGCTTTCTTT

J: TRBJ1-6
V: TRBV2
D: NA
length: 17
size: NA
CDR3: CASSEGTGIIYNSPLHF
DNA: TGTGCCAGCAGTGAAGGAACAGGAATTATCTATAATTCACCCCTCCACTTT

J: TRBJ2-3
V: TRBV27
D: NA
length: 13
size: NA
CDR3: CASTRTVVDTQYF
DNA: TGTGCCAGCACCAGGACCGTGGTAGATACGCAGTATTTT

J: TRBJ2-1
V: TRBV27
D: TRBD2
length: 15
size: NA
CDR3: CATSSGTSGNNEQFF
DNA: TGTGCCACCTCTTCCGGGACTAGCGGTAACAATGAGCAGTTCTTC

J: TRBJ2-3
V: TRBV29-1
D: TRBD1
length: 15
size: NA
CDR3: CSVAGGPTSTDTQYF
DNA: TGCAGCGTAGCAGGGGGCCCAACATCCACAGATACGCAGTATTTT

J: TRBJ2-5
V: TRBV7-6
D: TRBD2
length: 17
size: once
CDR3: CASSLEPGLADQETQYF
DNA: TGTGCCAGCAGCTTAGAGCCGGGACTAGCGGACCAAGAGACCCAGTACTTC

J: TRBJ1-4
V: TRBV2
D: NA
length: 12
size: NA
CDR3: CASRVLPEKLFF
DNA: TGTGCCAGCCGTGTGCTTCCTGAAAAACTGTTTTTT

J: TRBJ1-6
V: TRBV9
D: NA
length: 14
size: NA
CDR3: CASSVGGLNSPLHF
DNA: TGTGCCAGCAGCGTAGGAGGGCTGAATTCACCCCTCCACTTT

J: TRBJ1-5
V: TRBV27
D: NA
length: 14
size: NA
CDR3: CASSLTRGNQPQHF
DNA: TGTGCCAGCAGTTTGACCAGGGGAAATCAGCCCCAGCATTTT

J: TRBJ1-2
V: TRBV4-1
D: NA
length: 14
size: NA
CDR3: CASSLDTGHYGYTF
DNA: TGCGCCAGCAGCCTTGACACGGGCCACTATGGCTACACCTTC

J: TRBJ2-7
V: TRBV9
D: NA
length: 14
size: NA
CDR3: CASSVAEGLYEQYF
DNA: TGTGCCAGCAGCGTAGCTGAGGGACTTTACGAGCAGTACTTC

J: TRBJ1-1
V: TRBV7-6
D: NA
length: 13
size: NA
CDR3: CASSLKGDTEAFF
DNA: TGTGCCAGCAGCTTAAAAGGGGACACTGAAGCTTTCTTT

J: TRBJ1-5
V: TRBV28
D: NA
length: 13
size: NA
CDR3: CASSLIEGRPQHF
DNA: TGTGCCAGCAGTTTAATTGAGGGCCGGCCCCAGCATTTT

J: TRBJ2-7
V: TRBV30
D: NA
length: 12
size: NA
CDR3: CAWSPDFYEQYF
DNA: TGTGCCTGGAGTCCGGACTTCTACGAGCAGTACTTC

J: TRBJ1-1
V: TRBV7-6
D: NA
length: 14
size: few
CDR3: CASSPTFLNTEAFF
DNA: TGTGCCAGCAGCCCCACCTTTCTGAACACTGAAGCTTTCTTT

J: TRBJ1-2
V: TRBV27
D: NA
length: 18
size: NA
CDR3: CASSLSATAEVANYGYTF
DNA: TGTGCCAGCAGTTTATCGGCAACAGCCGAGGTCGCGAACTATGGCTACACCTTC

J: TRBJ1-2
V: TRBV2
D: TRBD1
length: 14
size: few
CDR3: CASTGEGASRGYTF
DNA: TGTGCCAGCACCGGGGAGGGGGCATCGCGAGGCTACACCTTC

J: TRBJ1-2
V: TRBV29-1
D: TRBD1
length: 13
size: NA
CDR3: CSVAGTGLYGYTF
DNA: TGCAGCGTCGCCGGGACAGGGCTCTATGGCTACACCTTC

J: TRBJ2-7
V: TRBV9
D: NA
length: 14
size: few
CDR3: CASSVGGPSYEQYF
DNA: TGTGCCAGCAGCGTAGGCGGTCCCTCCTACGAGCAGTACTTC

J: TRBJ1-1
V: TRBV19
D: NA
length: 12
size: NA
CDR3: CASSMGSTEAFF
DNA: TGTGCCAGTAGTATGGGCAGCACTGAAGCTTTCTTT

J: TRBJ2-3
V: TRBV5-1
D: NA
length: 14
size: NA
CDR3: CASSLEAAPDTQYF
DNA: TGCGCCAGCAGCTTGGAGGCAGCGCCAGATACGCAGTATTTT

J: TRBJ1-5
V: TRBV10-2
D: NA
length: 15
size: NA
CDR3: CASSPATGSNQPQHF
DNA: TGCGCCAGCAGCCCCGCGACAGGCAGCAATCAGCCCCAGCATTTT

J: TRBJ2-7
V: TRBV7-2
D: NA
length: 13
size: few
CDR3: CASTLSPTYEQYF
DNA: TGTGCCAGCACCTTGTCCCCTACCTACGAGCAGTACTTC

J: TRBJ2-2
V: TRBV10-3
D: TRBD2
length: 15
size: once
CDR3: CATRPSGASDGELFF
DNA: TGTGCCACAAGACCTAGCGGGGCTTCGGACGGGGAGCTGTTTTTT

J: TRBJ1-1
V: TRBV5-1
D: NA
length: 12
size: NA
CDR3: CASSFGGHEAFF
DNA: TGCGCCAGCAGCTTCGGAGGCCATGAAGCTTTCTTT

J: TRBJ2-1
V: TRBV7-9
D: NA
length: 11
size: NA
CDR3: CASSLSYEQFF
DNA: TGTGCCAGCAGCCTTTCCTATGAGCAGTTCTTC

J: TRBJ2-3
V: TRBV4-1
D: TRBD2
length: 15
size: NA
CDR3: CASSLSGGLTDTQYF
DNA: TGCGCCAGCAGCCTTAGCGGGGGCCTCACAGATACGCAGTATTTT

J: TRBJ1-2
V: TRBV2
D: NA
length: 13
size: NA
CDR3: CASSDLDLYGYTF
DNA: TGTGCCAGCAGTGATTTGGACCTCTATGGCTACACCTTC

J: TRBJ1-2
V: TRBV16
D: NA
length: 14
size: NA
CDR3: CASSQGPPFSGYTF
DNA: TGTGCCAGCAGCCAAGGTCCCCCTTTCAGTGGCTACACCTTC

J: TRBJ2-1
V: TRBV7-2
D: NA
length: 12
size: few
CDR3: CASSLDPYEQFF
DNA: TGTGCCAGCAGCTTAGATCCGTATGAGCAGTTCTTC

J: TRBJ1-1
V: TRBV11-3
D: NA
length: 13
size: NA
CDR3: CASSLGAGSEAFF
DNA: TGTGCCAGCAGCTTAGGGGCAGGGAGCGAAGCTTTCTTT

J: TRBJ2-1
V: TRBV29-1
D: NA
length: 14
size: NA
CDR3: CSAVGRPGDREQFF
DNA: TGCAGCGCCGTGGGCCGCCCGGGGGATCGTGAGCAGTTCTTC

J: TRBJ2-1
V: TRBV7-9
D: NA
length: 10
size: NA
CDR3: CAYGPDEQFF
DNA: TGTGCCTACGGGCCGGATGAGCAGTTCTTC

J: TRBJ2-5
V: TRBV28
D: NA
length: 15
size: NA
CDR3: CASSNRGPIQETQYF
DNA: TGTGCCAGCAGCAATAGGGGCCCTATCCAAGAGACCCAGTACTTC

J: TRBJ2-1
V: TRBV29-1
D: NA
length: 15
size: NA
CDR3: CSVEDPTSFYNEQFF
DNA: TGCAGCGTTGAAGACCCAACTAGTTTCTACAATGAGCAGTTCTTC

J: TRBJ1-4
V: TRBV27
D: NA
length: 16
size: NA
CDR3: CASSLSYGLGSEKLFF
DNA: TGTGCCAGCAGTTTAAGTTACGGGTTGGGCAGTGAAAAACTGTTTTTT

J: TRBJ2-5
V: TRBV15
D: NA
length: 16
size: NA
CDR3: CATSRLPPGLQETQYF
DNA: TGTGCCACCAGCAGACTTCCCCCGGGTCTGCAAGAGACCCAGTACTTC

J: TRBJ2-4
V: TRBV2
D: TRBD2
length: 18
size: few
CDR3: CASSPGLAGGPSKNIQYF
DNA: TGTGCCAGCAGCCCGGGACTAGCGGGGGGGCCTTCCAAAAACATTCAGTACTTC

J: TRBJ2-7
V: TRBV5-1
D: TRBD2
length: 19
size: NA
CDR3: CASSLPPFPGLAVTYEQYF
DNA: TGCGCCAGCAGCTTGCCTCCATTCCCGGGACTAGCGGTCACCTACGAGCAGTACTTC

J: TRBJ2-7
V: TRBV7-6
D: NA
length: 13
size: few
CDR3: CASSLGSTYEQYF
DNA: TGTGCCAGCAGCTTAGGTTCAACGTACGAGCAGTACTTC

J: TRBJ2-1
V: TRBV2
D: NA
length: 13
size: NA
CDR3: CASSALTPHEQFF
DNA: TGTGCCAGCAGTGCATTAACCCCCCATGAGCAGTTCTTC

J: TRBJ1-1
V: TRBV7-9
D: NA
length: 16
size: NA
CDR3: CASSLEIQRLNTEAFF
DNA: TGTGCCAGCAGCTTAGAAATACAGCGCTTGAACACTGAAGCTTTCTTT

J: TRBJ1-2
V: TRBV4-2
D: NA
length: 15
size: NA
CDR3: CASSQDLGARYGYTF
DNA: TGTGCCAGCAGCCAAGATCTGGGGGCTAGGTATGGCTACACCTTC

J: TRBJ2-1
V: TRBV13
D: TRBD1
length: 15
size: NA
CDR3: CASSRTGVVYNEQFF
DNA: TGTGCCAGCAGCCGAACAGGGGTGGTATACAATGAGCAGTTCTTC

J: TRBJ1-1
V: TRBV5-4
D: NA
length: 13
size: NA
CDR3: CASSQWGWTEAFF
DNA: TGTGCCAGCAGCCAATGGGGGTGGACTGAAGCTTTCTTT

J: TRBJ1-2
V: TRBV9
D: TRBD1
length: 14
size: NA
CDR3: CASSVGQGTYGYTF
DNA: TGTGCCAGCAGCGTAGGACAGGGGACCTATGGCTACACCTTC